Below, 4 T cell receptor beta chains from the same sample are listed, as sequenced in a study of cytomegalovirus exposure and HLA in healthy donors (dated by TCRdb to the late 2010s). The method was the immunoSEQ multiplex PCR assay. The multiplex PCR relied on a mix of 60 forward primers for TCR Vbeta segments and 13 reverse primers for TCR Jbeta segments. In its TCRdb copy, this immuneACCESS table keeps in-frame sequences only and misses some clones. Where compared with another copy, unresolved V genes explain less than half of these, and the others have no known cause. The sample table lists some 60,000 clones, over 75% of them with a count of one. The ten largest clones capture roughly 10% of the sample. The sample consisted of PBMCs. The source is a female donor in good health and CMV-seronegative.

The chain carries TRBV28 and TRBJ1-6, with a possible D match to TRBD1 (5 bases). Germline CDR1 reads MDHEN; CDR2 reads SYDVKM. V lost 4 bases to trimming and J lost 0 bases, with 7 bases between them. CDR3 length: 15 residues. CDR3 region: CASSWGGSYNSPLHF. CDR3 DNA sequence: TGTGCCAGCAGTTGGGGGGGCTCCTATAATTCACCCCTCCACTTT.

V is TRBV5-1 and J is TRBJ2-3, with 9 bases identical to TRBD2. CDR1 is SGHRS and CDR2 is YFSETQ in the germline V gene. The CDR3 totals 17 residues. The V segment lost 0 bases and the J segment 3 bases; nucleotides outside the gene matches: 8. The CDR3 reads CASSLAGASGATDTQYF. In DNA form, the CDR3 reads TGCGCCAGCAGCTTGGCGGGGGCTAGCGGGGCTACAGATACGCAGTATTTT.

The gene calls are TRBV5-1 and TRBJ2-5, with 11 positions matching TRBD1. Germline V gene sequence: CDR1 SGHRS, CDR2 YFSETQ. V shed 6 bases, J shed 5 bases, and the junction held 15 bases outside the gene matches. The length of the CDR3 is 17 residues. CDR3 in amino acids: CASTSALGTGGTETQYF. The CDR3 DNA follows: TGCGCCAGCACATCCGCCTTAGGGACAGGGGGGACGGAGACCCAGTACTTC. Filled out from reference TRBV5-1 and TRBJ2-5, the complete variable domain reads KAGVTQTPRYLIKTRGQQVTLSCSPISGHRSVSWYQQTPGQGLQFLFEYFSETQRNKGNFPGRFSGRQFSNSRSEMNVSTLELGDSALYLCASTSALGTGGTETQYFGPGTRLLVL.

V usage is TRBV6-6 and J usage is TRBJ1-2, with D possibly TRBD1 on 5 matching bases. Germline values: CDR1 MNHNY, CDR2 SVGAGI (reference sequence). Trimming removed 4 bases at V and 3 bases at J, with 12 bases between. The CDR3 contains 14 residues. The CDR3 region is CASSWTGTDYGYTF. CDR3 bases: TGTGCCAGCAGTTGGACTGGGACTGACTATGGCTACACCTTC.